These 19 T cell receptor beta chains were all obtained from the same sample, sequenced in a study of T cell repertoires in cytomegalovirus infection. TCRdb recomputed calls from the reads with MiXCR, one row per CDR3 protein. The sample yields around 300,000 distinct CDR3 sequences, more than 8% seen once. Sequenced: PBMCs. Every receptor here comes from a human donor in good health (CMV status not recorded). Some clones in this sample may be carry-over from other donors' samples.

This clonotype was observed a handful of times. V is TRBV11-2 and J is TRBJ1-1; tentatively, D is TRBD1 (5 bases). CDR1 and CDR2 (germline): SGHAT, FQNNGV. V was pared by 0 bases and J by 10 bases, with 21 bases between. The CDR3 runs to 16 residues. CDR3 DNA: TGTGCCAGCAGCTTAGATAGGGATCGGACGGGGGGGAGAGCTTTCTTT. It codes for CASSLDRDRTGGRAFF.

This clonotype showed up just once. CDR3 in DNA: TGTGCCAGCAGCTTAGGACTGGGACTCGAGCAGTACTTC. It codes for CASSLGLGLEQYF. The genes are TRBV7-9 and TRBJ2-7, with D tentatively TRBD2 (6 bases). This CDR3 is 13 amino acids long. CDR1 and CDR2 (germline): SEHNR, FQNEAQ (reference sequence). Trimming left V 1 base short and J 6 bases short, with 10 bases between.

The CDR3 loop is CASSRLTSGSFFSYNEQFF. Here the CDR3 DNA reads TGTGCCAGCAGCCGACTGACTAGCGGGAGTTTCTTCTCCTACAATGAGCAGTTCTTC. The chain combines TRBV5-4 with TRBJ2-1; 12 bases fit TRBD2. The V and J ends lost 4 bases and 0 bases, in that order; junction bases with no gene match: 11. Germline CDR1 reads SGHNT; CDR2 reads YYREEE (reference sequence). The CDR3 is 19 residues long.

As to this clonotype: This clone may be a read error of a much larger clone one base away. V gene TRBV4-1 combines with J gene TRBJ2-1; 9 nucleotides align to TRBD2. Gene TRBJ2-7 matches the end of the DNA better, so the J call may be wrong. Germline values: CDR1 MGHRA, CDR2 YSYEKL. The CDR3 spans 16 residues. CDR3 DNA sequence: TGCGCCAGCAGCCAAGATGTAGCGGGAGCGATGGATGAGCAGTACTTC. As protein: CASSQDVAGAMDEQYF.

This clonotype was picked up a small number of times. The chain has TRBV9 and TRBJ2-1, with unresolved D. CDR3 length: 14 amino acids. With 0 bases removed from V and 9 bases from J, the gap between germline ends came to 13 bases. Germline lookup yields CDR1 SGDLS and CDR2 YYNGEE. The CDR3 loop is CASSVASAPSEQFF. The CDR3 bases are TGTGCCAGCAGCGTAGCGAGTGCCCCCAGTGAGCAGTTCTTC. Drawing the rest from reference TRBV9 and TRBJ2-1, the complete variable domain is DSGVTQTPKHLITATGQRVTLRCSPRSGDLSVYWYQQSLDQGLQFLIQYYNGEERAKGNILERFSAQQFPDLHSELNLSSLELGDSALYFCASSVASAPSEQFFGPGTRLTVL.

This clonotype was recorded at least ten times. V gene TRBV10-3 combines with J gene TRBJ2-3, with TRBD1 identical over 9 bases. Germline V gene sequence: CDR1 ENHRY, CDR2 SYGVKD. With 10 bases clipped from V and 5 bases from J, the junction kept 10 bases outside the gene matches. This CDR3 comprises 14 residues. The CDR3 is CATLKGQGRDTQYF. CDR3 nucleotides: TGTGCCACCCTAAAAGGACAGGGGAGAGATACGCAGTATTTT.

A remark on this clonotype: Being one base from a much bigger clone, this may be a read error. This chain uses TRBV28 with TRBJ2-1; D may be TRBD1 (5 bases). The CDR3 is 14 amino acids. From germline, CDR1 is MDHEN and CDR2 SYDVKM. V lost 8 bases and J lost 5, with 16 bases in between. This CDR3 reads CASRQTGSHNEQFF. For the CDR3, the DNA is TGTGCCAGCCGACAGACGGGTAGTCACAATGAGCAGTTCTTC.

The table lists this clonotype with a few counts. This chain joins TRBV12-3 or TRBV12-4 and TRBJ1-1; 8 bases align to TRBD1. This CDR3 has 15 amino acids. V dropped 3 bases and J dropped 4; count of bases not matched to a gene: 7. CDR3 sequence (DNA): TGTGCCAGCAGTTTTACCGGGACAGGCGCCACTGAAGCTTTCTTT. Encoded protein: CASSFTGTGATEAFF.

The chain is built from TRBV12-3 or TRBV12-4 and TRBJ1-3; D may be TRBD1 (5 bases). The ends were cut back, 5 bases at V and 11 bases at J, with 13 bases in the middle. The CDR3 has 12 residues. For the CDR3, the DNA is TGTGCCAGCAGTCCAGACAGCGGTTCCATATATTTT. Translated: CASSPDSGSIYF.

The CDR3 is CASRKRGLTGTAFF. The CDR3 nucleotides read TGTGCCAGCAGGAAAAGGGGCCTGACAGGGACAGCTTTCTTT. The genes are TRBV6-1 and TRBJ1-1, with TRBD1 identical over 7 bases. Trimming took 6 bases from V and 10 from J; bases not matched to a gene: 14. Germline V gene data show CDR1 as MNHNS and CDR2 as SASEGT. CDR3 length: 14 residues.

There are many counts of this clonotype. V usage is TRBV11-2 and J usage is TRBJ2-7; tentative D call: TRBD2 (5 bases). This CDR3 region has 17 residues. Germline CDR1 is SGHAT and CDR2 is FQNNGV. V lost 3 bases and J lost 0, with 18 bases in between. CDR3 in amino acids: CASSFFLRAGSSYEQYF. The CDR3 coding sequence is TGTGCCAGCAGCTTCTTTTTAAGGGCGGGTAGCTCCTACGAGCAGTACTTC.

This clonotype appeared many times. The genes are TRBV2 and TRBJ2-3, with D maybe TRBD2 (5 bases). The CDR3 has 11 residues. V lost 2 bases and J lost 14, with 11 bases in between. Germline V lookup: CDR1 SNHLY, CDR2 FYNNEI. The CDR3 DNA reads as TGTGCCAGCAGTGAAACGTGGGAGTTGTATTTT. Its translation: CASSETWELYF.

This clonotype occurred a few times. J is TRBJ1-1 and V is TRBV12-3 or TRBV12-4, with D tentatively TRBD1 (5 bases). V was clipped by 7 bases and J by 2 bases, with 11 bases between them. The CDR3 is 13 residues long. CDR3 protein: CASNDSPNTEAFF. In DNA, the CDR3 is TGTGCCAGCAACGACAGCCCTAACACTGAAGCTTTCTTT.

This clonotype was found a few times. The V call is TRBV7-2, the J call TRBJ1-4; D unresolved. The CDR3 spans 15 residues. In germline, CDR1 is SGHTA, CDR2 FQGNSA. V was pared by 2 bases and J by 3 bases, with 10 bases between. This chain's CDR3 is CASSLSGGSNEKLFF. DNA of the CDR3: TGTGCCAGCAGCTTATCAGGCGGGTCTAATGAAAAACTGTTTTTT.

This clonotype was picked up a small number of times. CDR3 sequence (DNA): TGTGCCAGCACCTACTCGACAGGGATTGGTGGCTACACCTTC. Protein: CASTYSTGIGGYTF. The V and J genes are TRBV12-3 or TRBV12-4 and TRBJ1-2, with 7 bases aligning to TRBD1. Unmatched junction bases numbered 12, after V lost 7 bases and J lost 7 bases. CDR3 length: 14 residues.

This clonotype was found many times. The V and J genes are TRBV20-1 and TRBJ2-7, with 10 bases matching TRBD2. This CDR3 is 15 amino acids long. Per the germline V gene, CDR1 is DFQATT and CDR2 is SNEGSKA (reference sequence). V trimming: 1 base; J trimming: 0 bases; junction bases outside the gene matches: 3. CDR3 protein: CSARGRLAGSYEQYF. The CDR3 nucleotides read TGCAGTGCTAGAGGGCGACTAGCGGGCTCCTACGAGCAGTACTTC.

This clonotype has more than one count but fewer than ten. This chain links TRBV10-3 with TRBJ2-7; D is unclear. The CDR3 has 12 residues. V was clipped by 3 bases and J by 5 bases, with 8 bases between them. Germline V lookup: CDR1 ENHRY, CDR2 SYGVKD. Here the CDR3 DNA reads TGTGCCATCAGTGACCCGGGCCACGAGCAGTACTTC. Its protein product is CAISDPGHEQYF.

This clonotype has more than one count but fewer than ten. The chain has TRBV4-3 and TRBJ2-2, with D uncertain. This CDR3 is built from 13 residues. Germline lookup yields CDR1 LGHNA and CDR2 YSLEER. V gave up 3 bases and J gave up 2 bases, with 4 bases separating them. The CDR3 protein is CASSQENTGELFF. The CDR3 coding sequence is TGCGCCAGCAGCCAGGAAAACACCGGGGAGCTGTTTTTT.

This clonotype was observed at least ten times. The chain is built from TRBV28 and TRBJ2-5; 16 nucleotides agree with TRBD2. This CDR3 region has 18 residues. Germline V gene sequence: CDR1 MDHEN, CDR2 SYDVKM. V trimming: 3 bases; J trimming: 5 bases; junction bases outside the gene matches: 9. As DNA, the CDR3 is TGTGCCAGCAGTTTCCTCGGGACTAGCGGGGGGGCAGGGGAGACCCAGTACTTC. This sequence encodes CASSFLGTSGGAGETQYF. Filled out from reference TRBV28 and TRBJ2-5, the complete variable domain reads DVKVTQSSRYLVKRTGEKVFLECVQDMDHENMFWYRQDPGLGLRLIYFSYDVKMKEKGDIPEGYSVSREKKERFSLILESASTNQTSMYLCASSFLGTSGGAGETQYFGPGTRLLVL.